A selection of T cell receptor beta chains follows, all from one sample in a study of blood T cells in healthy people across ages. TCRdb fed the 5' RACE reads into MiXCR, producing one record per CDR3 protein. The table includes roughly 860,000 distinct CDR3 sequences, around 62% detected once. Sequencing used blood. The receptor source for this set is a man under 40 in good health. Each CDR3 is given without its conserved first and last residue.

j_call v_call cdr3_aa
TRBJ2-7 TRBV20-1 SARPPGGRNYEQY
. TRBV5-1 ASSRVVQGTQY
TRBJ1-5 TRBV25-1 ASSGYNRSSGYSNQPQH
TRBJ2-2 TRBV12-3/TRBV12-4 ASSSWLAGDTGELF
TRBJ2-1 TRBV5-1 ASSPRDRGNEQF
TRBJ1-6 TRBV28 ASSLSFGQGGSYNSPLH
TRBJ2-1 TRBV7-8 ASSLGPHYEQF
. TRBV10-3 AIRLGYEQY
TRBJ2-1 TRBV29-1 SVEDITSGAYNEQF
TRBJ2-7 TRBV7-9 ASRQSSSYEQY
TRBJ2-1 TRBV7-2 ASSLGLGPGEQF
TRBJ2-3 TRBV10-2 ASSPYPTGFLSSTDTQY
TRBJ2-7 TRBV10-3 ATSITGESSYEQY
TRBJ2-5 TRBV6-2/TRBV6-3 ASRPQGDRQPQY
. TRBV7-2 ASSAPGQPYYEQY
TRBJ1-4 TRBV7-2 ASSLGGVTNEKLF
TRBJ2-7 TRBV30 AWSADRGPYEQY
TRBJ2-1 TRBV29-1 SVEETGAYNEQF
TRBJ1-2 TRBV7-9 ASSSAAGANYGYT
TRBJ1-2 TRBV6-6 ASRVSGGVDYGYT
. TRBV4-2 ASSPATGRTYEQY
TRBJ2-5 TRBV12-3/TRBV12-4 ASSLEGWGRTRETQY
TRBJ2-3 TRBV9 ASSVETGYSDTQY
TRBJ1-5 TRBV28 ASSFLGGSNQPQH
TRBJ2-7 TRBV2 ASRVGDISYEQY
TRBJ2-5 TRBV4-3 ASSQGTGLETQY
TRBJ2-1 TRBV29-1 SGGLAEASQF
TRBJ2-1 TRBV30 AFEGGGFQF